These 26 T cell receptor beta chains share one sample of origin, sequenced in a study of regulatory T cells in long-lasting Graves disease. Sequencing libraries for TCR beta were prepared with iRepertoire HTBI primers and Arm-PCR of CDR3 regions. A single record per CDR3 protein comes from TCRdb applying MiXCR to the multiplex PCR reads. This sample has around 480,000 distinct CDR3 sequences; around 15% occur once, and the top ten carry about 25%. Time point: newly diagnosed GD, antithyroid drugs for less than 3 months. Researchers made the TCR library from RNA that was extracted from PBMCs. The same data also contributed to another study, on T cells in Graves' hyperthyroidism and ophthalmopathy.

This specimen consisted of peripheral blood mononuclear cells (PBMCs), obtained at new diagnosis, from a patient treated with antithyroid drugs. These receptors were taken from a woman aged 40 to 65 with Graves disease.

There are a few counts of this clonotype. The chain joins TRBV7-9 to TRBJ1-1, with a weak D call TRBD1 (5 bases). Germline assignment: CDR1 SEHNR and CDR2 FQNEAQ (reference sequence). V shed 6 bases and J shed 3 bases, with 11 bases lying between them. This CDR3 spans 13 amino acids. The CDR3, as DNA: TGTGCCAGCAGTCACGCGGGGCACACTGAAGCTTTCTTT. Protein product: CASSHAGHTEAFF.

This clonotype was observed many times. V usage is TRBV11-2 and J usage is TRBJ1-1; possibly TRBD1 for D (6 bases). V lost 2 bases and J lost 2, with 15 bases in between. This CDR3 spans 16 amino acids. Looked up from germline, CDR1 is SGHAT and CDR2 is FQNNGV. This chain's CDR3 is CASSLTHRDKNTEAFF. The CDR3 DNA reads TGTGCCAGCAGCTTAACTCACCGGGACAAAAACACTGAAGCTTTCTTT.

This clonotype has only a few counts. The chain recombines TRBV19 with TRBJ1-5; D call uncertain. The V end was cut by 5 bases, the J end by 9 bases, with 14 bases between. The CDR3 extends over 13 amino acids. Germline-derived CDR1 and CDR2 are LNHDA and SQIVND (reference sequence). The CDR3 coding sequence is TGTGCCAGTAGTCTTGGTGAGAGGAGGCCCCAGCATTTT. Protein product: CASSLGERRPQHF.

This clonotype was recorded many times. The V gene is TRBV5-6, the J gene TRBJ2-1; D is uncertain. CDR1 is SGHDT, CDR2 YYEEEE, per germline. The CDR3 spans 13 residues. The V and J ends lost 0 bases and 6 bases respectively, with 7 bases between them. The CDR3 here is CASSLDFSNEQFF. The CDR3 coding sequence is TGTGCCAGCAGCTTGGACTTCTCCAATGAGCAGTTCTTC. Supplemented by reference TRBV5-6 and TRBJ2-1, the full variable domain reads DAGVTQSPTHLIKTRGQQVTLRCSPKSGHDTVSWYQQALGQGPQFIFQYYEEEERQRGNFPDRFSGHQFPNYSSELNVNALLLGDSALYLCASSLDFSNEQFFGPGTRLTVL.

This clonotype was recorded at least ten times. This chain links TRBV5-6 with TRBJ2-3; 9 nucleotides align to TRBD2. CDR3 length: 15 amino acids. CDR1 is SGHDT and CDR2 is YYEEEE in the germline V gene. The ends lost 4 bases at V and 0 bases at J; junction bases unmatched: 3. The CDR3 loop is CASSRLAVSTDTQYF. The CDR3 bases are TGTGCCAGCAGCCGACTAGCGGTTAGCACAGATACGCAGTATTTT.

This clonotype was detected a few times. The J gene is TRBJ1-1, the V gene TRBV6-2 or TRBV6-3; 7 bases line up with TRBD1. The V gene's germline CDR1 is MNHEY and CDR2 SVGEGT. The CDR3 runs to 14 residues. The V and J ends lost 7 bases and 4 bases, in that order; junction bases with no gene match: 9. CDR3 DNA: TGTGCCAGCAAGTTACAGGGGTTAGGCACTGAAGCTTTCTTT. This translates into CASKLQGLGTEAFF.

This clonotype has a count of ten or more. The genes are TRBV4-1 and TRBJ1-2; 8 nucleotides match TRBD1. Unmatched junction bases numbered 5, after V lost 2 bases and J lost 0 bases. The CDR3 totals 16 residues. Germline lookup yields CDR1 MGHRA and CDR2 YSYEKL. CDR3 region: CASSQPTRGPNYGYTF. CDR3 DNA sequence: TGCGCCAGCAGCCAACCCACCAGGGGGCCTAACTATGGCTACACCTTC.

This clonotype was recorded at least ten times. As DNA, the CDR3 is TGTGCCAGCAGTTTAAAGCATGGGCTTACTGGGGCCAACGTCCTGACTTTC. This codes for CASSLKHGLTGANVLTF. The V call is TRBV28, the J call TRBJ2-6; D remains ambiguous. Germline V CDR1 and CDR2: MDHEN, SYDVKM. V was clipped by 2 bases and J by 2 bases, with 13 bases between them. CDR3 length: 17 amino acids.

This chain links TRBV7-6 with TRBJ2-7; TRBD2 might be the D (6 bases). The V and J ends lost 1 base and 3 bases respectively, with 16 bases between them. This CDR3 has 16 amino acids. From germline, CDR1 is SGHVS and CDR2 FNYEAQ. The CDR3 DNA follows: TGTGCCAGCAGCTTAGTGGGCTACTCGGGGGACTACGAGCAGTACTTC. This codes for CASSLVGYSGDYEQYF.

This clonotype was counted at least ten times. V is TRBV18 and J is TRBJ1-3, with TRBD1 as a possible D gene (5 bases). CDR3 length: 15 residues. Trimming left V 2 bases short and J 2 bases short, with 10 bases between. The germline V gene encodes CDR1 KGHSH and CDR2 LQKENI. The CDR3: CASSPSEGAGNTIYF. The CDR3 nucleotides read TGTGCCAGCTCACCATCGGAAGGGGCTGGAAACACCATATATTTT.

The genes are TRBV19 and TRBJ1-2, with D perhaps matching TRBD1 (5 bases). Trimming stripped 7 bases from V and 4 bases from J, with 16 bases between. Germline CDR1 reads LNHDA; CDR2 reads SQIVND (reference sequence). The CDR3 has 14 residues. The CDR3 nucleotides read TGTGCCAGTAAGGCCGGCGGGCAGGGCTATGGCTACACCTTC. Translated, it gives CASKAGGQGYGYTF.

The chain recombines TRBV5-5 with TRBJ1-6; D is undetermined. The CDR3 consists of 17 residues. The germline V and J ends were trimmed by 2 bases and 3 bases, with 15 bases remaining between them. Germline values: CDR1 SGHKS, CDR2 YYEKEE (reference sequence). DNA of the CDR3: TGTGCCAGCAGCTTAAACGAGGGTGACTTCTATAATTCACCCCTCCACTTT. Residues: CASSLNEGDFYNSPLHF. The full variable domain, completed using reference TRBV5-5 and TRBJ1-6, is DAGVTQSPTHLIKTRGQQVTLRCSPISGHKSVSWYQQVLGQGPQFIFQYYEKEERGRGNFPDRFSARQFPNYSSELNVNALLLGDSALYLCASSLNEGDFYNSPLHFGNGTRLTVT.

This clonotype turned up a few times. As DNA, the CDR3 is TGTGCCAGTAGCATTGGGACAGGATCTAACTATGGCTACACCTTC. It is translated as CASSIGTGSNYGYTF. The chain combines TRBV19 with TRBJ1-2; 8 positions agree with TRBD1. J lost 0 bases, V lost 6 bases, and 6 bases had no gene match. The CDR3 is 15 residues long. Germline CDR1 reads LNHDA; CDR2 reads SQIVND (reference sequence).

This clonotype was detected a few times. V usage is TRBV20-1 and J usage is TRBJ1-4; D perhaps matches TRBD1 (6 bases). Germline-derived CDR1 and CDR2 are DFQATT and SNEGSKA (reference sequence). The CDR3 has 13 amino acids. Trimming shortened V by 3 bases and J by 7 bases, and 12 bases separated the two germline ends. CDR3 amino acids: CSARGAEGEKLFF. The CDR3 DNA sequence: TGCAGTGCTAGGGGGGCAGAGGGTGAAAAACTGTTTTTT.

In this sample, this clonotype turned up many times. The rearrangement joins TRBV20-1 to TRBJ2-1, with no clear D. The CDR3 is made up of 11 amino acids. The germline V and J ends were trimmed by 5 bases and 5 bases, with 7 bases remaining between them. Germline-derived CDR1 and CDR2 are DFQATT and SNEGSKA (reference sequence). DNA of the CDR3: TGCAGTGCTCCCGAAAACAATGAGCAGTTCTTC. The encoded protein is CSAPENNEQFF.

The table lists this clonotype with a few counts. V gene TRBV7-9 combines with J gene TRBJ1-1; the D is unclear. Germline CDR1 and CDR2: SEHNR and FQNEAQ (reference sequence). The CDR3 covers 17 residues. V lost 4 bases and J lost 3, with 21 bases in between. CDR3 DNA: TGTGCCAGCAGCTGGGAAAGCCCCCACGCAGGTTACACTGAAGCTTTCTTT. Translated, it gives CASSWESPHAGYTEAFF.

Concerning this clonotype: A much larger clonotype is one base distant, so this may be a read error. J is TRBJ1-6 and V is TRBV20-1; D is unclear. The CDR3 is 12 amino acids. Germline V gives CDR1 DFQATT, CDR2 SNEGSKA (reference sequence). The CDR3 reads CSARPAGSPLRF. DNA of the CDR3: TGCAGTGCTAGGCCCGCAGGTTCACCCCTCCGCTTT.

This clonotype was observed at least ten times. This chain links TRBV12-3 or TRBV12-4 with TRBJ2-2, with D perhaps matching TRBD1 or TRBD2 (6 bases each). The CDR3 sequence is 12 residues long. V gave up 6 bases and J gave up 8 bases, with 10 bases separating them. For the CDR3, the DNA is TGTGCCAGCAGGACTAGGGGGGGGGAGCTGTTTTTT. Translating gives CASRTRGGELFF.

This clonotype was seen at least ten times. In DNA, the CDR3 is TGTGCCAGCAGCTCATCGACGACGTGGGAGCAGTACTTC. Its protein product is CASSSSTTWEQYF. This sequence joins TRBV11-2 and TRBJ2-7; D unclear. Trimming cost V 4 bases and J 7 bases, with 14 bases left between them. Germline V gene data show CDR1 as SGHAT and CDR2 as FQNNGV. CDR3 length equals 13 residues.

For the CDR3, the DNA is TGTGCCAGCAGCTCCGAACTAGCGGGGGATGACAATGAGCAGTTCTTC. Translated, it gives CASSSELAGDDNEQFF. The gene calls are TRBV6-1 and TRBJ2-1; 11 bases fit TRBD2. After removal of 6 bases from V and 5 bases from J, the junction contained 9 bases not matched to a gene. The CDR3 has 16 amino acids. Germline V CDR1 and CDR2: MNHNS, SASEGT.

This sequence joins TRBV20-1 and TRBJ1-2, with D possibly matching TRBD1 (5 bases). The CDR3 consists of 13 residues. Germline-derived CDR1 and CDR2 are DFQATT and SNEGSKA (reference sequence). V was clipped by 4 bases and J by 6 bases, with 15 bases between them. CDR3 loop: CSAITGRRDGYTF. CDR3 bases: TGCAGTGCTATTACAGGACGCCGAGATGGCTACACCTTC.

At least ten counts were recorded for this clonotype. J is TRBJ1-2 and V is TRBV25-1, with D maybe TRBD1 (5 bases). V dropped 5 bases and J dropped 4 bases, with 11 bases sitting between them. The CDR3 is 13 residues long. Germline assignment: CDR1 MGHDK and CDR2 SYGVNS. The CDR3 loop reads CASSKQGVYGYTF. The CDR3 nucleotides read TGTGCCAGCAGTAAACAAGGGGTCTATGGCTACACCTTC.

J is TRBJ1-5 and V is TRBV6-2 or TRBV6-3; perhaps TRBD1 as D (5 bases). Germline CDR1 and CDR2: MNHEY and SVGEGT. This CDR3 contains 14 residues. V was clipped by 6 bases and J by 3 bases, with 12 bases between them. CDR3 amino acids: CASSPGPNNQPQHF. DNA of the CDR3: TGTGCCAGCAGCCCGGGACCGAACAATCAGCCCCAGCATTTT.

In its sample, this clonotype was seen many times. The chain uses TRBV4-1 and TRBJ1-2, with D maybe TRBD1 (5 bases). CDR3 length: 14 amino acids. Germline CDR1 MGHRA, CDR2 YSYEKL. Trimming took 0 bases from V and 2 from J, leaving 7 bases between them. CDR3 loop: CASSQERGNYGYTF. For the CDR3, the DNA is TGCGCCAGCAGCCAAGAGAGGGGAAACTATGGCTACACCTTC.

In its sample, this clonotype was seen a few times. This rearrangement joins TRBV4-1 to TRBJ2-1, with D possibly matching TRBD2 (5 bases). CDR3 length: 13 amino acids. The germline CDR1 and CDR2 sequences are MGHRA and YSYEKL. The V end lost 0 bases, the J end lost 12 bases, and 12 bases lay between the germline ends. The CDR3 protein is CASSQDGVAGQFF. The CDR3 DNA follows: TGCGCCAGCAGCCAAGACGGGGTCGCGGGGCAGTTCTTC.

Worth noting for this clonotype: Just one base apart from a much larger clone, this may be a read error. The rearrangement links TRBV2 to TRBJ2-7; D remains unclear. The CDR3 loop spans 15 amino acids. CDR1 SNHLY and CDR2 FYNNEI come from the germline V gene. For the CDR3, the DNA is TGTGCCATCAGTGAGTCCTGCGCGGTGAGCTACGAGCAGTACTTC. This gives the protein CAISESCAVSYEQYF.